The clone carrying this T cell receptor beta chain was observed at least ten times. The read stops 3 residues short of the end of the CDR3; the missing end is completed from the germline J gene. Different DNA sequences within this sample yield the same CDR3. The data were obtained in a study of T cell clonality in common variable immunodeficiency. V trimming: 6 bases; J trimming: 1 base; junction bases outside the gene matches: 2. Germline loops: CDR1 SQVTM, CDR2 ANQGSEA. This CDR3 is built from 14 residues. Both groups were predominantly of Caucasian heritage. The method was immunoSEQ multiplex PCR; TCRdb's version includes in-frame clones alone and lacks a portion of them. The record shows approximately 44,000 clones for this sample, with no singletons present.

This receptor was obtained from a person between 18 and 70 years old in good health. The sample consisted of peripheral blood mononuclear cells. The gene calls are TRBV29-1 and TRBJ1-5, with 11 bases that match TRBD1. The CDR3 here is CSVGTGGSNQPQHF. The CDR3 DNA, read in part, is TGCAGCGTGGGGACAGGGGGAAGCAATCAGCCC.